The clone carrying this TCR beta chain was counted only a few times. The read stops 3 residues short of the end of the CDR3; the missing end is completed from the germline J gene. Each donor provided roughly 5 to 8 ml of heparinized whole blood. Per germline, CDR1 LNHDA and CDR2 SQIVND (reference sequence). V was cut by 4 bases and J by 6 bases, with 18 bases left in between. The CDR3 has 15 residues. The data were taken from a study of T cell clonality in common variable immunodeficiency. Generated by immunoSEQ multiplex PCR, the TCRdb table keeps only in-frame clones and is missing some. The data show roughly 32,000 clones, none appearing only once, with 4% to 5.5% held by the ten largest.

The sample was peripheral blood mononuclear cells. The sequence was collected from a person aged 18-69 years in good health. The J gene is TRBJ1-1, the V gene TRBV19; unclear D gene. CDR3 sequence: CASSRITVSFPEAFF. CDR3 DNA (partial): TGTGCCAGTAGTAGAATCACAGTAAGTTTCCCTGAA.